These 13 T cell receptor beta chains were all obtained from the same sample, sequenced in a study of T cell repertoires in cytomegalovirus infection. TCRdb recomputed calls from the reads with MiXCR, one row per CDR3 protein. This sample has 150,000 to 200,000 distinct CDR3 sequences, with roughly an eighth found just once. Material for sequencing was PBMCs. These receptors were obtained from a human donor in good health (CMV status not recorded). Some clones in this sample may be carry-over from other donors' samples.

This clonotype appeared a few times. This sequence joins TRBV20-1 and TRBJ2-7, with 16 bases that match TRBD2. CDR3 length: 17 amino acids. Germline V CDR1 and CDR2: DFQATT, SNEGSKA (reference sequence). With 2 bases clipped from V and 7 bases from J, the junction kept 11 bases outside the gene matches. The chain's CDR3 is CSARRPGLAGGPVEQYF. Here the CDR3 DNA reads TGCAGTGCTAGACGTCCGGGACTAGCGGGAGGGCCTGTAGAGCAGTACTTC.

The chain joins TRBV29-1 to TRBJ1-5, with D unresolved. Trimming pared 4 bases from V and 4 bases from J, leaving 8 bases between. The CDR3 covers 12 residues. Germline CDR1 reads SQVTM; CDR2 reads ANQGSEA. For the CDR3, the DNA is TGCAGCGTTGGATCCCAAAATCAGCCCCAGCATTTT. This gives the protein CSVGSQNQPQHF.

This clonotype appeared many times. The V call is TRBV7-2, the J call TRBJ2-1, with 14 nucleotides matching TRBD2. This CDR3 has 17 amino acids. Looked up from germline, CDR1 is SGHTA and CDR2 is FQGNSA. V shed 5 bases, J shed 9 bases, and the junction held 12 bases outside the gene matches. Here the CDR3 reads CASSLRLAGGPMGEQFF. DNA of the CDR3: TGTGCCAGCAGCCTCCGACTAGCGGGAGGGCCGATGGGTGAGCAGTTCTTC.

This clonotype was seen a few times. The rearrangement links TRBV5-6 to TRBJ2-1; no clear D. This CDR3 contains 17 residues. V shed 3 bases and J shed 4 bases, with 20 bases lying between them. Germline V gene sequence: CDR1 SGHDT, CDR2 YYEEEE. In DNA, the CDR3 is TGTGCCAGCAGCTCGACACAAAGGTTTGGTCGTTACAATGAGCAGTTCTTC. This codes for CASSSTQRFGRYNEQFF.

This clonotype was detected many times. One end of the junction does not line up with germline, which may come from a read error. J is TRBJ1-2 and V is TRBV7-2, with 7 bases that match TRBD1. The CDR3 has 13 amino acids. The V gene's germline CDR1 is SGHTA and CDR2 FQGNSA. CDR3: CASSPTGNYGYTF. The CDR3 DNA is TGTGCCAGCAGCCCGACAGGGAACTACGGCTACACCTTC.

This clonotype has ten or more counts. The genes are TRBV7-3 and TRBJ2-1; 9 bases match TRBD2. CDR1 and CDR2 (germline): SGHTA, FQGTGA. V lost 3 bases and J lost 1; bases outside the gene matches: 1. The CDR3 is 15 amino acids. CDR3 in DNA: TGTGCCAGCAGCTTGAGCGGGGGGTCCTACAATGAGCAGTTCTTC. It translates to CASSLSGGSYNEQFF.

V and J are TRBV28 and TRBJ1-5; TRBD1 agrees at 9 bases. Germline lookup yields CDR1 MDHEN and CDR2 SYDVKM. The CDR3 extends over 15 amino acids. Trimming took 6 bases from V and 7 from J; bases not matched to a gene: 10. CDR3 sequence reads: CASRPGQGIGQPQHF. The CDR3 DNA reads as TGTGCCAGCAGGCCGGGACAGGGAATAGGCCAGCCCCAGCATTTT.

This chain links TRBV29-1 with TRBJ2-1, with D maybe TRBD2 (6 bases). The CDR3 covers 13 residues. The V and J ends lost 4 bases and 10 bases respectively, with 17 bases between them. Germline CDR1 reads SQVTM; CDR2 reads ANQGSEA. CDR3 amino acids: CSVVAAFRGEQFF. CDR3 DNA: TGCAGCGTTGTCGCCGCCTTTCGGGGGGAGCAGTTCTTC.

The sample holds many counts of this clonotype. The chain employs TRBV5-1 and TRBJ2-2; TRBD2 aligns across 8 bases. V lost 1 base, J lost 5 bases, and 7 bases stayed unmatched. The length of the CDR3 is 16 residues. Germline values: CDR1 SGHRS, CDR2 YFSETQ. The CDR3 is CASSLLRGGRTGELFF. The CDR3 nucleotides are TGCGCCAGCAGCTTGCTTCGGGGGGGCCGAACCGGGGAGCTGTTTTTT. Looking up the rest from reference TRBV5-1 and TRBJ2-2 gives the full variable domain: KAGVTQTPRYLIKTRGQQVTLSCSPISGHRSVSWYQQTPGQGLQFLFEYFSETQRNKGNFPGRFSGRQFSNSRSEMNVSTLELGDSALYLCASSLLRGGRTGELFFGEGSRLTVL.

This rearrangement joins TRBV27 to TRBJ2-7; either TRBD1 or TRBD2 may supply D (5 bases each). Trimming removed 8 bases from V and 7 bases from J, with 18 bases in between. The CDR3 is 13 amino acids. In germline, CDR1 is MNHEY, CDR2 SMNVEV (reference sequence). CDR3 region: CASHPGRSSEQYF. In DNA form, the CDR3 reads TGTGCCAGCCATCCGGGACGTTCGTCGGAGCAGTACTTC.

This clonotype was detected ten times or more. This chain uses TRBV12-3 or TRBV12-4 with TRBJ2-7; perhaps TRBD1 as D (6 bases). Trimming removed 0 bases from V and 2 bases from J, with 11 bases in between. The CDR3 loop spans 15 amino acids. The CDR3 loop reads CASSLAHRDPYEQYF. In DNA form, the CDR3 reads TGTGCCAGCAGTTTAGCGCACAGGGACCCCTACGAGCAGTACTTC.

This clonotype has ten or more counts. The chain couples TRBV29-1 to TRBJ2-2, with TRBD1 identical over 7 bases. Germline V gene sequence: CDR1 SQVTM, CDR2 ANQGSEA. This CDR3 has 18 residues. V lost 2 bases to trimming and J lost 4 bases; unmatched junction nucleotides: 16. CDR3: CSVEPDRALFGRTGELFF. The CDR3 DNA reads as TGCAGCGTTGAACCCGACAGGGCCTTATTCGGACGCACCGGGGAGCTGTTTTTT.

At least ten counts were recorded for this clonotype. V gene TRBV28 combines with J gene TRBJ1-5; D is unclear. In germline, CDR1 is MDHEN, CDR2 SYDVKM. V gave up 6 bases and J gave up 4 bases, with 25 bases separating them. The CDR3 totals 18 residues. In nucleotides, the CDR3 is TGTGCCAGCAGCCCTCGGACCCCACAAAAGAGAATTAATCAGCCCCAGCATTTT. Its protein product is CASSPRTPQKRINQPQHF.